Following are 26 T cell receptor beta chains from one sample sequenced in a study of T cell clones after liver transplantation. Libraries were prepared by immunoSEQ multiplex PCR; TCRdb keeps only in-frame clonotypes and omits some of them. Of tens of thousands of clones listed, 90% are singletons. The sample in question was CD4+ T cells from blood, obtained before liver transplant. Receptors were obtained from a human donor who received a liver transplant.

DNA for the CDR3: TGTGCCTGGAGTGTACTAGCCGCGGTGGGTGAGCAGTTCTTC. Its translation is CAWSVLAAVGEQFF. The J gene is TRBJ2-1, the V gene TRBV30; the D gene is possibly TRBD2 (6 bases). The V gene lost 0 bases and the J gene lost 9 bases, with 15 bases spanning the gap. The CDR3 totals 14 residues. Germline-derived CDR1 and CDR2 are GTSNPN and SVGIG (reference sequence).

This chain links TRBV27 with TRBJ1-5; unclear D gene. Per germline, CDR1 MNHEY and CDR2 SMNVEV (reference sequence). V was clipped by 5 bases and J by 1 base, with 15 bases between them. This CDR3 contains 16 residues. CDR3 loop: CASSTDPRSSNQPQHF. CDR3 coding DNA: TGTGCCAGCAGTACCGACCCCAGGTCAAGCAATCAGCCCCAGCATTTT.

J is TRBJ1-3 and V is TRBV18, with D uncertain. CDR3 length: 15 amino acids. The germline V and J ends were trimmed by 3 bases and 4 bases, with 13 bases remaining between them. Germline values: CDR1 KGHSH, CDR2 LQKENI. CDR3 nucleotide sequence: TGTGCCAGCTCACCTCGGGAGCGAACCGGAAACACCATATATTTT. Its protein is CASSPRERTGNTIYF.

The V gene is TRBV19, the J gene TRBJ2-1; D gene ambiguous. This CDR3 comprises 11 residues. The germline CDR1 and CDR2 sequences are LNHDA and SQIVND (reference sequence). The V and J ends lost 6 bases and 6 bases respectively, with 6 bases between them. The CDR3 DNA is TGTGCCAGTAGCGAGTTCAATGAGCAGTTCTTC. Amino acids: CASSEFNEQFF.

The gene calls are TRBV28 and TRBJ2-5; 12 bases match TRBD2. V was clipped by 3 bases and J by 4 bases; unmatched bases: 12. The CDR3 totals 18 residues. Germline lookup yields CDR1 MDHEN and CDR2 SYDVKM. DNA for the CDR3: TGTGCCAGCAGTTTCCTCCCGGGCCTAGCGGGAGGGTCAGAGACCCAGTACTTC. As protein: CASSFLPGLAGGSETQYF.

The V call is TRBV9, the J call TRBJ1-2; D perhaps matches TRBD1 (6 bases). CDR3 length equals 13 residues. The V end lost 3 bases, the J end lost 8 bases, and 14 bases lay between the germline ends. The V gene's germline CDR1 is SGDLS and CDR2 YYNGEE. CDR3 sequence reads: CASSAGQTSGYTF. The CDR3 DNA sequence: TGTGCCAGCAGCGCCGGACAGACTTCGGGCTACACCTTC. Full variable domain (outside the CDR3, taken from reference TRBV9 and TRBJ1-2): DSGVTQTPKHLITATGQRVTLRCSPRSGDLSVYWYQQSLDQGLQFLIQYYNGEERAKGNILERFSAQQFPDLHSELNLSSLELGDSALYFCASSAGQTSGYTFGSGTRLTVV.

The chain has TRBV19 and TRBJ2-2, with unresolved D. The length of the CDR3 is 13 residues. Germline CDR1 reads LNHDA; CDR2 reads SQIVND (reference sequence). The germline V and J ends were trimmed by 7 bases and 4 bases, with 10 bases remaining between them. CDR3 amino acids: CASNLWPTGELFF. The DNA of the CDR3 is TGTGCCAGTAACTTGTGGCCCACCGGGGAGCTGTTTTTT.

The genes are TRBV12-5 and TRBJ2-2; D unresolved. The V gene lost 8 bases and the J gene lost 0 bases, with 10 bases spanning the gap. CDR1 and CDR2 from the germline V gene are LGHNT and FRNRAP. This CDR3 contains 14 residues. The CDR3 DNA reads as TGTGCTAGTTCATCGGGCGCGAACACCGGGGAGCTGTTTTTT. It translates to CASSSGANTGELFF. Supplemented by reference TRBV12-5 and TRBJ2-2, the full variable domain reads DARVTQTPRHKVTEMGQEVTMRCQPILGHNTVFWYRQTMMQGLELLAYFRNRAPLDDSGMPKDRFSAEMPDATLATLKIQPSEPRDSAVYFCASSSGANTGELFFGEGSRLTVL.

The genes are TRBV5-6 and TRBJ2-3; D remains ambiguous. The V end lost 0 bases, the J end lost 2 bases, and 7 bases lay between the germline ends. This CDR3 region has 14 residues. Germline loops: CDR1 SGHDT, CDR2 YYEEEE. CDR3 bases: TGTGCCAGCAGCTTGGTGGGGATCACAGATACGCAGTATTTT. Protein: CASSLVGITDTQYF.

CDR3: CASSPGQRISYEQYF. DNA for the CDR3: TGTGCCAGCAGCCCGGGACAGCGGATTTCCTACGAGCAGTACTTC. This chain uses TRBV11-3 with TRBJ2-7; 7 nucleotides align to TRBD1. Germline values: CDR1 SGHNT, CDR2 YENEEA. The junction had 8 bases not matched to a gene; V was cut back by 5 bases and J by 1 base. The CDR3 is 15 residues long.

This clone showed up just once. This chain connects TRBV5-1 to TRBJ1-4, with D possibly matching TRBD1 (6 bases). Trimming cost V 4 bases and J 7 bases, with 11 bases left between them. The CDR3 runs to 13 residues. Germline V CDR1 and CDR2: SGHRS, YFSETQ. The CDR3 loop is CASSRGGAEKLFF. The CDR3 region has the DNA TGCGCCAGCAGCAGGGGGGGAGCTGAAAAACTGTTTTTT. Looking up the rest from reference TRBV5-1 and TRBJ1-4 gives the full variable domain: KAGVTQTPRYLIKTRGQQVTLSCSPISGHRSVSWYQQTPGQGLQFLFEYFSETQRNKGNFPGRFSGRQFSNSRSEMNVSTLELGDSALYLCASSRGGAEKLFFGSGTQLSVL.

The rearrangement links TRBV6-1 to TRBJ2-6, with no clear D. This CDR3 spans 15 amino acids. The V gene lost 10 bases and the J gene lost 0 bases, with 13 bases spanning the gap. Germline V gives CDR1 MNHNS, CDR2 SASEGT. CDR3 protein: CATSLWSSGANVLTF. The CDR3 DNA sequence: TGTGCCACCTCCTTATGGAGCTCTGGGGCCAACGTCCTGACTTTC.

The J gene is TRBJ1-5, the V gene TRBV9; D is unresolved. Germline CDR1 and CDR2: SGDLS and YYNGEE. The CDR3 loop spans 15 amino acids. V was cut by 2 bases and J by 1 base, with 10 bases left in between. CDR3 sequence (DNA): TGTGCCAGCAGCGTCAGTCCCGTCAGCAATCAGCCCCAGCATTTT. This encodes CASSVSPVSNQPQHF.

The chain is built from TRBV2 and TRBJ2-1; D possibly corresponds to TRBD1 (6 bases). CDR3 length: 13 residues. Germline-derived CDR1 and CDR2 are SNHLY and FYNNEI. Trimming took 6 bases from V and 6 from J, leaving 12 bases between them. The CDR3 nucleotides read TGTGCCAGCAGCTCCGACAGGTCCAATGAGCAGTTCTTC. It is translated as CASSSDRSNEQFF.

The V and J genes are TRBV7-9 and TRBJ2-1; 11 nucleotides line up with TRBD2. Germline lookup yields CDR1 SEHNR and CDR2 FQNEAQ (reference sequence). This CDR3 has 17 amino acids. Unmatched junction bases numbered 13, after V lost 6 bases and J lost 6 bases. The CDR3 DNA is TGTGCCAGCAGTCGAAAACCGACTAGCGGGAACCCCAATGAGCAGTTCTTC. Translated, it gives CASSRKPTSGNPNEQFF.

The CDR3 sequence: CASSGDSSWGQYF. For the CDR3, the DNA is TGTGCCAGCTCAGGGGACTCCTCCTGGGGGCAGTACTTC. V is TRBV18 and J is TRBJ2-7, with D possibly matching TRBD2 (6 bases). The V end lost 5 bases, the J end lost 9 bases, and 17 bases lay between the germline ends. Germline V lookup: CDR1 KGHSH, CDR2 LQKENI. The CDR3 covers 13 residues.

The chain is built from TRBV27 and TRBJ1-1; D is perhaps TRBD1 (5 bases). With 4 bases removed from V and 1 base from J, the gap between germline ends came to 7 bases. CDR3 length: 13 amino acids. Germline values: CDR1 MNHEY, CDR2 SMNVEV (reference sequence). Here the CDR3 DNA reads TGTGCCAGCAGTTCCCAGGGGAACACTGAAGCTTTCTTT. Translation: CASSSQGNTEAFF.

This chain uses TRBV7-2 with TRBJ2-1; D not resolved. Germline lookup yields CDR1 SGHTA and CDR2 FQGNSA. This CDR3 is built from 14 residues. Trimming took off 7 bases at V and 3 bases at J, with 13 bases between the two ends. CDR3 sequence: CASTPSLFYNEQFF. The DNA for the CDR3 is TGTGCCAGCACCCCAAGCCTGTTCTACAATGAGCAGTTCTTC.

This clone was seen only a few times. The J gene is TRBJ1-2, the V gene TRBV18; 7 nucleotides align to TRBD1. Losses at the gene ends were 1 base for V and 6 bases for J; bases not matched to a gene: 2. Per germline, CDR1 KGHSH and CDR2 LQKENI. CDR3 size: 13 residues. CDR3 loop: CASSPLDRDGYTF. CDR3 nucleotide sequence: TGTGCCAGCTCACCACTCGACAGGGATGGCTACACCTTC.

V usage is TRBV5-1 and J usage is TRBJ2-2; 9 bases agree with TRBD1. The junction had 6 bases not matched to a gene; V was cut back by 4 bases and J by 5 bases. The CDR3 extends over 15 amino acids. Germline V gene lookup returns CDR1 SGHRS and CDR2 YFSETQ. The CDR3 loop reads CASSAGTGLTGELFF. The DNA for the CDR3 is TGCGCCAGCAGCGCCGGGACAGGGTTGACCGGGGAGCTGTTTTTT.

The chain is built from TRBV19 and TRBJ2-5; tentatively, D is TRBD2 (6 bases). Germline V gene sequence: CDR1 LNHDA, CDR2 SQIVND (reference sequence). Trimming removed 2 bases from V and 2 bases from J, with 12 bases in between. The CDR3 loop spans 15 amino acids. In DNA form, the CDR3 reads TGTGCCAGTAGTATATGGGATAGCGGACAAGAGACCCAGTACTTC. Amino acids: CASSIWDSGQETQYF.

The V and J genes are TRBV11-3 and TRBJ1-3; D ambiguous. V was pared by 5 bases and J by 3 bases, with 20 bases between. The germline gives CDR1 SGHNT, CDR2 YENEEA. The CDR3 spans 17 residues. The CDR3 protein is CASSLGSGGAGGNTIYF. The CDR3 nucleotides read TGTGCCAGCAGCCTAGGCTCGGGCGGCGCGGGTGGAAACACCATATATTTT.

CDR3 sequence (DNA): TGTGCCAGCTCACCTTTGGACAGGGGGCATTCTAACTATGGCTACACCTTC. Protein product: CASSPLDRGHSNYGYTF. The J gene is TRBJ1-2, the V gene TRBV18; 11 bases align to TRBD1. The germline V gene has CDR1 KGHSH and CDR2 LQKENI. J was trimmed by 0 bases and V by 3 bases; bases with no gene match: 6. The CDR3 contains 17 residues.

The chain uses TRBV5-1 and TRBJ2-2; the D is unclear. This CDR3 comprises 14 residues. V was clipped by 3 bases and J by 7 bases, with 13 bases between them. Germline CDR1 reads SGHRS; CDR2 reads YFSETQ. The CDR3 DNA follows: TGCGCCAGCAGCTCGGGTAATGAGATCGGGGAGCTGTTTTTT. It codes for CASSSGNEIGELFF.

The genes are TRBV6-5 and TRBJ2-7; a possible D gene is TRBD2 (5 bases). V gave up 6 bases and J gave up 7 bases, with 10 bases separating them. CDR3 size: 11 residues. The germline CDR1 and CDR2 sequences are MNHEY and SVGAGI. Here the CDR3 DNA reads TGTGCCAGCAGCCACGGCGGGGAGCAGTACTTC. Encoded protein: CASSHGGEQYF.

J is TRBJ2-7 and V is TRBV7-2; TRBD2 agrees at 7 bases. This CDR3 comprises 14 residues. In germline, CDR1 is SGHTA, CDR2 FQGNSA. Trimming removed 3 bases from V and 7 bases from J; junction bases left unmatched: 9. CDR3 sequence (DNA): TGTGCCAGCAGCTTCGTCCTAGCGGATGGTGAGCAGTACTTC. It encodes CASSFVLADGEQYF.